The clone carrying this T cell receptor (beta chain) was counted at least ten times. What it binds is not known. This record belongs to a study of T cells in Graves' hyperthyroidism and ophthalmopathy. Study findings and constraints: Blood also contained most expanded thyroid clonotypes above 0.001.

Subjects with ophthalmopathy showed a Clinical Activity Score no lower than 3, a NOSPECS grade no lower than 4, and a duration shorter than 3 months. Any patient presenting with uncontrolled infection, other autoimmune disease, pregnancy or lactation was left out. PBMCs were derived from about 10 ml fresh peripheral blood. TCR beta CDR3 regions were amplified from RNA transcripts. An initial round of RT-PCR targeting the TCR CDR3 relied on the HTBI primer set. TCRdb analysed the multiplex PCR reads with MiXCR anew, one entry per CDR3 protein. The table includes about 300,000 distinct CDR3 sequences, roughly a fifth detected once. The sequenced sample was blood. The receptor was isolated from a man aged 50 or older with Graves' ophthalmopathy.

As DNA, the CDR3 is TGTGCCAGCAGCGGCAAGAGGGGCCACGAGCAGTACTTC. This encodes CASSGKRGHEQYF. V is TRBV3-1 and J is TRBJ2-7, with D tentatively TRBD1 or TRBD2 (5 bases each). The CDR3 runs to 13 residues. Germline V lookup: CDR1 LGHDT, CDR2 YNNKEL (reference sequence). V lost 5 bases, J lost 5 bases, and 13 bases lay in between.